Listed below are T cell receptor beta chains from one sample, sequenced in a study of blood T cell repertoires in COVID-19. Here immunoSEQ multiplex PCR was the method, and the copy in TCRdb shows in-frame clones only, minus some. Here the sample spans approximately 180,000 clones, about 83% being singletons. The material sequenced was peripheral blood. Every receptor here comes from a person aged 70 to 85 with COVID-19, enrolled during active disease. CDR3s include the opening cysteine and the closing phenylalanine or tryptophan. The D gene is left open where the match is weak. Clone size is not always given. Where it is, it says once, few, many or a class for expanded clones.

cdr3_nt	cdr3_aa	clone_size	v_call	j_call	d_call
TGTGCCAGCAGTTTATGGGGCAGGGGGCGCTTCGGGCGGGCCTACGAGCAGTACTTC	CASSLWGRGRFGRAYEQYF	.	TRBV28	TRBJ2-7	TRBD1
TGTGCCAGCAGACAAAAGGGGGTGAACACTGAAGCTTTCTTT	CASRQKGVNTEAFF	.	TRBV7-9	TRBJ1-1	.
TGTGCCAGCAGCTTAAGACAGGGTCATCAGCCCCAGCATTTT	CASSLRQGHQPQHF	.	TRBV7-2	TRBJ1-5	TRBD1
TGTGCCAGCAGTTCGACACGGGGGACTGAGCAGTTCTTC	CASSSTRGTEQFF	.	TRBV12-3/TRBV12-4	TRBJ2-1	.
TGTGCCAGCAGTGACAGGGTAAGCAATCAGCCCCAGCATTTT	CASSDRVSNQPQHF	.	TRBV2	TRBJ1-5	.
TGTGCCAGCAGCTTAGTAGTGGGAGTACAGCCCCAGCATTTT	CASSLVVGVQPQHF	.	TRBV7-2	TRBJ1-5	.
TGTGCCAGCAGTGAATGGGTAGCGGGCCCATCCTACGAGCAGTACTTC	CASSEWVAGPSYEQYF	.	TRBV2	TRBJ2-7	TRBD2
TGTGCCAGCAGCCTAACGAAAAAATCGATGGACTCCTTTAACACTGAAGCTTTCTTT	CASSLTKKSMDSFNTEAFF	.	TRBV12-1	TRBJ1-1	.
TGTGCCAGCAGTCCTCGACTAGCGGGAGCAAACACCGGGGAGCTGTTTTTT	CASSPRLAGANTGELFF	.	TRBV2	TRBJ2-2	TRBD2
TGTGCCAGCTCACCTTCCGGGACAGGGTACGACGAGCAGTACTTC	CASSPSGTGYDEQYF	.	TRBV18	TRBJ2-7	TRBD1
TGTGCCAGCTCACCATCAGTACTTCGAGGGTTGCTCTACAATGAGCAGTTCTTC	CASSPSVLRGLLYNEQFF	.	TRBV18	TRBJ2-1	.
TGTGCCAGCAGTCCCTCCGGGACAGTTAATTCACCCCTCCACTTT	CASSPSGTVNSPLHF	.	TRBV28	TRBJ1-6	TRBD1
TGTGCCAGTACCATGCGGGGAGGGACAGGGGGCCAAGAGACCCAGTACTTC	CASTMRGGTGGQETQYF	.	TRBV19	TRBJ2-5	TRBD1
TGTGCCAGCAGTGAAAGGAGGGAAAAACTGTTTTTT	CASSERREKLFF	.	TRBV2	TRBJ1-4	.
TGTGCCAGCAGCCCCGCTACTAGCTCCACCGGGGAGCTGTTTTTT	CASSPATSSTGELFF	.	TRBV7-3	TRBJ2-2	.
TGTGCCAGCAGCTCTCTAGCGGGGGCCGACAATGAGCAGTTCTTC	CASSSLAGADNEQFF	.	TRBV7-2	TRBJ2-1	TRBD2
TGTGCCAGCTCACCTGGACTAGCGGGAGAGTCCGTGGGGTACAATGAGCAGTTCTTC	CASSPGLAGESVGYNEQFF	.	TRBV18	TRBJ2-1	TRBD2
TGTGCCAGCAGTTTTGGGGCCCAGGGTGAAAAACTGTTTTTT	CASSFGAQGEKLFF	.	TRBV27	TRBJ1-4	.
TGTGCCAGTAGAGAGGGGGTGACGAACACCGGGGAGCTGTTTTTT	CASREGVTNTGELFF	.	TRBV19	TRBJ2-2	.
TGTGCCAGCAGTTTGTCAACAGGGGTATATCAGCCCCAGCATTTT	CASSLSTGVYQPQHF	.	TRBV28	TRBJ1-5	TRBD1
TGTGCCAGCAGTTCCCCTTCTGGCTACACCTTC	CASSSPSGYTF	.	TRBV28	TRBJ1-2	.
TGTGCCAGCAAGGGGTCCTCCTACGAGCAGTACTTC	CASKGSSYEQYF	.	TRBV7-6	TRBJ2-7	.
TGTGCCAGCAGCAAGGGGTCTTCTAACAAAGAGACCCAGTACTTC	CASSKGSSNKETQYF	.	TRBV6-5	TRBJ2-5	.
TGTGCCAGCAGCGTTTTTCGGCACTACGGGCAGTACTTC	CASSVFRHYGQYF	.	TRBV9	TRBJ2-7	.
TGTGCCAGCAGTTTAGGGGGGGCGAACAACCCGTCCCACAATGAGCAGTTCTTC	CASSLGGANNPSHNEQFF	.	TRBV28	TRBJ2-1	.
TGTGCCAGCAGTCTAGGGGGCAGGGCCCCCCTCGAGCAGTACTTC	CASSLGGRAPLEQYF	.	TRBV27	TRBJ2-7	TRBD1
TGTGCCAGTAGTATTCCCGGGAGGGGTCAGCCCCAGCATTTT	CASSIPGRGQPQHF	.	TRBV19	TRBJ1-5	.
TGTGCCAGCAGCGCGACAGGGAGAGGCAATCAGCCCCAGCATTTT	CASSATGRGNQPQHF	once	TRBV9	TRBJ1-5	TRBD1